Presented here are 3 T cell receptor beta chains from one specimen sequenced in a study of shared clonotypes between healthy human individuals (TCRdb year 2020). CD8 naive samples were obtained by positive selection for CCR7 among CD45RO-negative cells, yielding a CD45RA+CCR7+ population from which TemRA cells were excluded. Library construction relied on the immunoSEQ multiplex PCR assay. What TCRdb holds here is the immuneACCESS table cut down to in-frame rearrangements. Part of the clones is not present; checked against another copy, under half of the missing clones reflect an unresolved V gene, and the others are unexplained. A total of 2 million to 2.5 million clones appear in this sample, about 93% of them only once. The ten top clones hold 1.5% to 2% of the sample. Sequencing was performed on naive CD8+ T cells from PBMCs. Taken with the paper, the label for cell subset or site translates to: CD45RA+CCR7+. Every receptor here comes from a man aged 18 to 29 in good health. Some clones in this sample may be carry-over from other donors' samples.

This chain uses TRBV29-1 with TRBJ2-1, with D possibly being TRBD1 (7 bases). Trimming removed 7 bases at V and 2 bases at J, with 21 bases between. This CDR3 has 16 residues. Germline V lookup: CDR1 SQVTM, CDR2 ANQGSEA. The CDR3 bases are TGCAGCGCCCAGGGGGGTGCGAGAGTCCCCTACAATGAGCAGTTCTTC. Its translation: CSAQGGARVPYNEQFF.

The chain has TRBV7-9 and TRBJ2-7; the match to TRBD1 covers 7 bases. Germline CDR1 reads SEHNR; CDR2 reads FQNEAQ (reference sequence). The CDR3 is 16 amino acids. Trimming at V came to 7 bases and at J to 3 bases, leaving 15 bases not matched to a gene. CDR3: CASKQDKGAPLYEQYF. The CDR3 bases are TGTGCCAGCAAGCAAGATAAGGGGGCCCCCCTCTACGAGCAGTACTTC. Full variable domain (rest looked up from reference TRBV7-9 and TRBJ2-7): DTGVSQNPRHKITKRGQNVTFRCDPISEHNRLYWYRQTLGQGPEFLTYFQNEAQLEKSRLLSDRFSAERPKGSFSTLEIQRTEQGDSAMYLCASKQDKGAPLYEQYFGPGTRLTVT.

This clone was picked up one time. The chain employs TRBV9 and TRBJ2-2, with D hard to call. The germline CDR1 and CDR2 sequences are SGDLS and YYNGEE. Trimming shortened V by 2 bases and J by 0 bases, and 11 bases separated the two germline ends. The CDR3 loop spans 16 amino acids. The CDR3 DNA follows: TGTGCCAGCAGCGTTGTGGGGTCCGCGAACACCGGGGAGCTGTTTTTT. Translated: CASSVVGSANTGELFF.